The 11 T cell receptor beta chains below were found in one sample sequenced in a study of blood T cell repertoires in COVID-19 (dated by TCRdb to about 2020). The method behind the library was the immunoSEQ multiplex PCR assay. TCRdb carries this immuneACCESS record with in-frame sequences only. Its versions omit some clonotypes, under half of them owing to an unresolved V gene in the studies checked, with the rest unexplained. This sample holds fewer than 700,000 clones; roughly 91% were observed only once. Around 7.8% of the sample lies in the top ten. Sequencing was performed on peripheral blood. The receptors shown here come from a woman aged 50 to 60 with COVID-19, enrolled during active disease.

The chain couples TRBV7-9 to TRBJ2-1, with 7 bases matching TRBD2. The CDR3 length is 12 residues. Per germline, CDR1 SEHNR and CDR2 FQNEAQ (reference sequence). Losses at the gene ends were 5 bases for V and 9 bases for J; bases not matched to a gene: 4. The CDR3 loop reads CASSGLEFEQFF. DNA of the CDR3: TGTGCCAGCAGCGGACTAGAGTTTGAGCAGTTCTTC.

The chain couples TRBV10-3 to TRBJ1-3; 7 bases map to TRBD1. V shed 7 bases and J 2 bases; nucleotides not matched to a gene: 8. CDR3 size: 15 residues. Looked up from germline, CDR1 is ENHRY and CDR2 is SYGVKD. The CDR3 is CAITRTGEPGNTIYF. Written as DNA, the CDR3 is TGTGCCATCACCCGGACAGGAGAACCTGGAAACACCATATATTTT.

On this clone: At the DNA level, this CDR3 is encoded by other sequences in the same sample as well. The rearrangement joins TRBV12-3 or TRBV12-4 to TRBJ1-2; D unresolved. This CDR3 is 12 amino acids long. Trimming removed 5 bases from V and 0 bases from J, with 4 bases in between. This CDR3 reads CASSRSNYGYTF. The CDR3 DNA reads TGTGCCAGCAGTCGGTCTAACTATGGCTACACCTTC.

V gene TRBV5-1 combines with J gene TRBJ1-1; D perhaps matches TRBD1 (6 bases). The CDR3 is made up of 14 amino acids. Germline-derived CDR1 and CDR2 are SGHRS and YFSETQ. V dropped 1 base and J dropped 1 base, with 8 bases sitting between them. The CDR3 DNA follows: TGCGCCAGCAGCTTGACAGGGAGGAACACTGAAGCTTTCTTT. Protein: CASSLTGRNTEAFF.

V is TRBV30 and J is TRBJ1-6, with TRBD1 matching 9 bases. V shed 3 bases and J 5 bases; nucleotides not matched to a gene: 8. CDR3 size: 16 residues. Per the germline V gene, CDR1 is GTSNPN and CDR2 is SVGIG (reference sequence). The CDR3 nucleotides read TGTGCCTGGAGGTCCGGGACAGGGTTCAATAATTCACCCCTCCACTTT. Amino acid sequence: CAWRSGTGFNNSPLHF.

The chain joins TRBV3-1 (or the pseudogene TRBV3-2) to TRBJ2-3; 7 bases fit TRBD1. The CDR3 has 14 amino acids. Per germline, CDR1 LGHDT and CDR2 YNNKEL (reference sequence). With V trimmed by 4 bases and J by 7 bases, 8 bases remained unmatched. The CDR3 here is CASSPRSQGNTQYF. The CDR3 nucleotides are TGTGCCAGCAGCCCTCGATCACAGGGGAATACGCAGTATTTT.

DNA for the CDR3: TGTGCCAGCAGTGAAGTCGCTCAGAACTATGGCTACACCTTC. Protein product: CASSEVAQNYGYTF. The chain links TRBV2 to TRBJ1-2; D unclear. CDR1 is SNHLY and CDR2 is FYNNEI in the germline V gene. V was clipped by 1 base and J by 2 bases, with 8 bases between them. CDR3 size: 14 residues.

The J gene is TRBJ1-1, the V gene TRBV6-4, with D possibly TRBD1 on 5 matching bases. Germline values: CDR1 MRHNA, CDR2 SNTAGT. This CDR3 comprises 15 residues. The V end was cut by 2 bases, the J end by 3 bases, with 13 bases between. Here the CDR3 reads CASSDTGIGDTEAFF. CDR3 nucleotide sequence: TGTGCCAGCAGTGACACCGGCATAGGGGACACTGAAGCTTTCTTT.

The chain uses TRBV3-1 (or the pseudogene TRBV3-2) and TRBJ2-7; 7 bases match TRBD1. The germline CDR1 and CDR2 sequences are LGHDT and YNNKEL (reference sequence). The CDR3 sequence is 14 residues long. Trimming took 4 bases from V and 3 from J; bases not matched to a gene: 6. The DNA of the CDR3 is TGTGCCAGCAGCCCCCGGGACAGATACTACGAGCAGTACTTC. Its translation: CASSPRDRYYEQYF.

The gene calls are TRBV4-1 and TRBJ1-2, with unresolved D. The V and J ends lost 0 bases and 11 bases respectively, with 16 bases between them. Germline V gives CDR1 MGHRA, CDR2 YSYEKL. The CDR3 sequence is 14 residues long. In nucleotides, the CDR3 is TGCGCCAGCAGCCAAGATGGGCAAATTAGGTGGTACACCTTC. This gives the protein CASSQDGQIRWYTF.

The chain joins TRBV27 to TRBJ1-5; D not certain. V lost 3 bases and J lost 5, with 8 bases in between. Germline CDR1 MNHEY, CDR2 SMNVEV (reference sequence). The CDR3 totals 13 residues. The CDR3 region is CASSLRIDQPQHF. For the CDR3, the DNA is TGTGCCAGCAGTTTGAGGATAGATCAGCCCCAGCATTTT.